A selection of T cell receptor beta chains follows, all from one sample in a study of shared clonotypes between healthy human individuals. Profiling relied on immunoSEQ multiplex PCR, and the TCRdb table lists in-frame clones only, not all of them. Here the sample spans roughly 2.4 million clones, 95% being singletons. Sequences were obtained from naive CD4+ T cells sorted from blood. The receptor set was obtained from a man between 18 and 35 years old in good health. Each CDR3 is given with its conserved first and last residue. The order of the fields is clone size, V gene, D gene, J gene, CDR3 DNA, CDR3 protein. The D gene is left open where the match is weak. Some rows have no size entry. The others give once, few or many, or a class for an expanded clone.

clone_size: -
v_call: TRBV21-1
d_call: -
j_call: TRBJ2-7
cdr3_nt: TGTGCCAGCATAGCCCGGGACAGTTCCTACGAGCAGTACTTC
cdr3_aa: CASIARDSSYEQYF

clone_size: -
v_call: TRBV5-6
d_call: TRBD1
j_call: TRBJ2-1
cdr3_nt: TGTGCCAGCAGCTTGACAGGGGGACGGAGCTCCTACAATGAGCAGTTCTTC
cdr3_aa: CASSLTGGRSSYNEQFF

clone_size: -
v_call: TRBV5-6
d_call: TRBD1
j_call: TRBJ2-6
cdr3_nt: TGTGCCAGCAGCATCTACAGGGGGCCGGGGGCCAACGTCCTGACTTTC
cdr3_aa: CASSIYRGPGANVLTF

clone_size: -
v_call: TRBV7-2
d_call: -
j_call: TRBJ2-3
cdr3_nt: TGTGCCAGCAGCCGGGGGTTAGGGGATACGCAGTATTTT
cdr3_aa: CASSRGLGDTQYF

clone_size: -
v_call: TRBV28
d_call: -
j_call: TRBJ1-5
cdr3_nt: TGTGCCAGCACCGCCGTAGGGGACATAGGGGGCAATCAGCCCCAGCATTTT
cdr3_aa: CASTAVGDIGGNQPQHF

clone_size: -
v_call: TRBV10-3
d_call: -
j_call: TRBJ2-2
cdr3_nt: TGTGCCATCAGTGGACTGGCGGGGCAAACCGGGGAGCTGTTTTTT
cdr3_aa: CAISGLAGQTGELFF

clone_size: once
v_call: TRBV29-1
d_call: TRBD2
j_call: TRBJ2-3
cdr3_nt: TGCGCTAGCGGGAGTGAAGATACGCAGTATTTT
cdr3_aa: CASGSEDTQYF

clone_size: -
v_call: TRBV4-1
d_call: TRBD2
j_call: TRBJ2-1
cdr3_nt: TGCGCCAGCAGCCCGACTAGCGGGACGCCAAGCTCCTACAATGAGCAGTTCTTC
cdr3_aa: CASSPTSGTPSSYNEQFF

clone_size: -
v_call: TRBV7-3
d_call: TRBD1
j_call: TRBJ2-7
cdr3_nt: TGTGCCAGCAGCCCCCCGGGACAGTCCTACGAGCAGTACTTC
cdr3_aa: CASSPPGQSYEQYF

clone_size: -
v_call: TRBV20-1
d_call: -
j_call: TRBJ2-7
cdr3_nt: TGCAGTTTTGGAGTGGCCAACGAGCAGTACTTC
cdr3_aa: CSFGVANEQYF

clone_size: -
v_call: TRBV5-1
d_call: -
j_call: TRBJ2-3
cdr3_nt: TGCGCCAGCAGCGCCGGTAGTGAGGCAGATACGCAGTATTTT
cdr3_aa: CASSAGSEADTQYF

clone_size: once
v_call: TRBV2
d_call: -
j_call: TRBJ1-2
cdr3_nt: TGTGCCAGCACAGGCAGGGAAGCGTCTAACTATGGCTACACCTTC
cdr3_aa: CASTGREASNYGYTF

clone_size: -
v_call: TRBV5-4
d_call: TRBD2
j_call: TRBJ2-4
cdr3_nt: TGTGCCAGCAGGGACGGGACTAGCGAAAAAAACATTCAGTACTTC
cdr3_aa: CASRDGTSEKNIQYF

clone_size: -
v_call: TRBV5-1
d_call: TRBD1
j_call: TRBJ2-4
cdr3_nt: TGCGCCAGCAGCTGGGACAGTGGAAAAAACATTCAGTACTTC
cdr3_aa: CASSWDSGKNIQYF

clone_size: -
v_call: TRBV18
d_call: TRBD2
j_call: TRBJ2-7
cdr3_nt: TGTGCCAGCTCACCACCCACTAGCGGCCAAGGATCCTACGAGCAGTACTTC
cdr3_aa: CASSPPTSGQGSYEQYF

clone_size: once
v_call: TRBV2
d_call: TRBD2
j_call: TRBJ2-7
cdr3_nt: TGTGCCAGCCGCGGACTAGCGGGCTACGAGCAGTACTTC
cdr3_aa: CASRGLAGYEQYF

clone_size: -
v_call: TRBV13
d_call: TRBD2
j_call: TRBJ2-3
cdr3_nt: TGTGCCAGCAGAACCCTGGCGGGGGGCTTAAGTACGCAGTATTTT
cdr3_aa: CASRTLAGGLSTQYF

clone_size: -
v_call: TRBV5-1
d_call: -
j_call: TRBJ2-1
cdr3_nt: TGCGCCAGCGGCGAGGGAGGAGGCTCCTACAATGAGCAGTTCTTC
cdr3_aa: CASGEGGGSYNEQFF

clone_size: -
v_call: TRBV11-2
d_call: -
j_call: TRBJ2-3
cdr3_nt: TGTGCCAGCAGCTTAGGGGCAGCCCGCACAGATACGCAGTATTTT
cdr3_aa: CASSLGAARTDTQYF

clone_size: -
v_call: TRBV29-1
d_call: TRBD2
j_call: TRBJ2-3
cdr3_nt: TGCAGCGCCAAACTCGGGAGGGCAGATACGCAGTATTTT
cdr3_aa: CSAKLGRADTQYF

clone_size: once
v_call: TRBV7-9
d_call: -
j_call: TRBJ1-3
cdr3_nt: TGTGCCAGCAGCTTAGGGACTGGCGGCACCATATATTTT
cdr3_aa: CASSLGTGGTIYF

clone_size: -
v_call: TRBV29-1
d_call: TRBD2
j_call: TRBJ2-2
cdr3_nt: TGCAGCGCCGCCGTGGGACTACTGGTATCCGGGGAGCTGTTTTTT
cdr3_aa: CSAAVGLLVSGELFF

clone_size: -
v_call: TRBV10-3
d_call: -
j_call: TRBJ1-1
cdr3_nt: TGTGCCATCAGTGAGTCACGGAACACTGAAGCTTTCTTT
cdr3_aa: CAISESRNTEAFF

clone_size: -
v_call: TRBV2
d_call: -
j_call: TRBJ2-3
cdr3_nt: TGTGCCAGCAGTGGGGGGTTGAGCACAGATACGCAGTATTTT
cdr3_aa: CASSGGLSTDTQYF

clone_size: -
v_call: TRBV6-6
d_call: TRBD2
j_call: TRBJ2-2
cdr3_nt: TGTGCCAGCAGTTCGACGGGACTAGCGGGACCCGGGGAGCTGTTTTTT
cdr3_aa: CASSSTGLAGPGELFF

clone_size: -
v_call: TRBV9
d_call: TRBD2
j_call: TRBJ2-3
cdr3_nt: TGTGCCAGCAGCGTAGTTGGGACTAGCGGGGGCGCTTTCACAGATACGCAGTATTTT
cdr3_aa: CASSVVGTSGGAFTDTQYF

clone_size: -
v_call: TRBV10-3
d_call: -
j_call: TRBJ1-1
cdr3_nt: TGTGCCATCAGTGAGTCTATGAACACTGAAGCTTTCTTT
cdr3_aa: CAISESMNTEAFF

clone_size: -
v_call: TRBV27
d_call: -
j_call: TRBJ2-2
cdr3_nt: TGTGCCAGCAGCGCCCAGGCGAGGGTCGGGGAGCTGTTTTTT
cdr3_aa: CASSAQARVGELFF

clone_size: -
v_call: TRBV6-5
d_call: -
j_call: TRBJ2-7
cdr3_nt: TGTGCCAGCAGTTACCGGGCTAGCGCCAACTACGAGCAGTACTTC
cdr3_aa: CASSYRASANYEQYF

clone_size: -
v_call: TRBV12-2
d_call: -
j_call: TRBJ2-5
cdr3_nt: TGTGCAAGTCGCTTGAGGGTGAGCCAAGAGACCCAGTACTTC
cdr3_aa: CASRLRVSQETQYF

clone_size: -
v_call: TRBV2
d_call: -
j_call: TRBJ2-3
cdr3_nt: TGTGCCAGCAGTGAAAGGGGGACGCAGTATTTT
cdr3_aa: CASSERGTQYF

clone_size: -
v_call: TRBV5-1
d_call: -
j_call: TRBJ2-3
cdr3_nt: TGCGCCAGCAGCCTGCCGGCATCAGATACGCAGTATTTT
cdr3_aa: CASSLPASDTQYF

clone_size: -
v_call: TRBV5-1
d_call: -
j_call: TRBJ2-7
cdr3_nt: TGCGCCAGCAGCAACCAGGGTGGCACCTACGAGCAGTACTTC
cdr3_aa: CASSNQGGTYEQYF

clone_size: -
v_call: TRBV19
d_call: -
j_call: TRBJ1-6
cdr3_nt: TGTGCCAGTAGTATAGGGGCAGAGGGGTATTCACCCCTCCACTTT
cdr3_aa: CASSIGAEGYSPLHF

clone_size: -
v_call: TRBV5-4
d_call: TRBD1
j_call: TRBJ1-2
cdr3_nt: TGTGCCAGCAGACTGGGACAGCTCTATGGCTACACCTTC
cdr3_aa: CASRLGQLYGYTF

clone_size: -
v_call: TRBV2
d_call: -
j_call: TRBJ2-7
cdr3_nt: TGTGCCAGCAGTCCTCTAGGGTCGGGGTCCTACGAGCAGTACTTC
cdr3_aa: CASSPLGSGSYEQYF